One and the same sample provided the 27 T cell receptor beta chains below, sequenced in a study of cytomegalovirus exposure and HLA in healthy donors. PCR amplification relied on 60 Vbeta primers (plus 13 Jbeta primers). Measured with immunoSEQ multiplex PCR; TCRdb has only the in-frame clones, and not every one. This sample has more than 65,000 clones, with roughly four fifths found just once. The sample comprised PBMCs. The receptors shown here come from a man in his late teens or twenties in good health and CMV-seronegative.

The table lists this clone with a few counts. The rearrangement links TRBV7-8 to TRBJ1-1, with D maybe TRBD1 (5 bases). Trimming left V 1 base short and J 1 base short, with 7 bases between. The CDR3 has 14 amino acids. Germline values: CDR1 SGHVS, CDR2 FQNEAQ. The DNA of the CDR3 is TGTGCCAGCAGCTTAGTGACAGCGAACACTGAAGCTTTCTTT. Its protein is CASSLVTANTEAFF.

CDR3 residues: CASSPGQASNYGYTF. The CDR3 DNA reads as TGCGCCAGCAGTCCGGGACAGGCTAGCAATTATGGCTACACCTTC. This chain joins TRBV5-1 and TRBJ1-2, with TRBD1 identical over 8 bases. CDR3 length equals 15 residues. Germline V gene sequence: CDR1 SGHRS, CDR2 YFSETQ. V gave up 5 bases and J gave up 5 bases; unmatched junction bases: 11.

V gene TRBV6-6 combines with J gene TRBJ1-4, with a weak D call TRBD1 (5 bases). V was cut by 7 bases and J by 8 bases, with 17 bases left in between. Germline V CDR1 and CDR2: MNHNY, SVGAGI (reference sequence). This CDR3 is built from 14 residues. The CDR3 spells CASTFGRRGEKLFF. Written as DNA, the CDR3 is TGTGCCAGCACCTTTGGACGGCGGGGGGAAAAACTGTTTTTT.

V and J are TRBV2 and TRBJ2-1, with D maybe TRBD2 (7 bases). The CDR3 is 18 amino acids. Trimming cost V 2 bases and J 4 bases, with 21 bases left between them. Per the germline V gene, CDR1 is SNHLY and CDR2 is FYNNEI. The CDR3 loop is CASSETGTTFTLYNEQFF. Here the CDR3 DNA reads TGTGCCAGCAGTGAAACAGGGACTACTTTTACTCTTTACAATGAGCAGTTCTTC.

The CDR3 is CAWSPPSYEQFF. The CDR3 DNA follows: TGTGCCTGGAGTCCCCCTAGTTATGAGCAGTTCTTC. The chain couples TRBV30 to TRBJ2-1; D remains unclear. Germline V gene lookup returns CDR1 GTSNPN and CDR2 SVGIG (reference sequence). V was cut by 2 bases and J by 8 bases, with 10 bases left in between. The CDR3 contains 12 residues.

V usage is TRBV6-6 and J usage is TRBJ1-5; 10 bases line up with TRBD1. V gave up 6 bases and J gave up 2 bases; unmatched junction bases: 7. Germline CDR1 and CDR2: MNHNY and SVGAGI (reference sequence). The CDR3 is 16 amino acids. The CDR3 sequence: CASRDDRGLGNQPQHF. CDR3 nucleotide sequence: TGTGCCAGCAGGGACGACAGGGGGCTTGGCAATCAGCCCCAGCATTTT.

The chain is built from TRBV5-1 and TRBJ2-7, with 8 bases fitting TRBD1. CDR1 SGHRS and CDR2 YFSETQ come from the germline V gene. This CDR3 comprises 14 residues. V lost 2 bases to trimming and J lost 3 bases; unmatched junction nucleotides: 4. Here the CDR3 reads CASSLQGESYEQYF. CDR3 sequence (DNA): TGCGCCAGCAGCTTACAGGGGGAGAGCTACGAGCAGTACTTC.

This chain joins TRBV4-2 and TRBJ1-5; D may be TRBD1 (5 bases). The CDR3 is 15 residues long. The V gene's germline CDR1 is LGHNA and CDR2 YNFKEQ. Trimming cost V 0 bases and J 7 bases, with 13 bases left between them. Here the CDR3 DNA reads TGTGCCAGCAGCCAAGACGTTTCGGGGGTCCAGCCCCAGCATTTT. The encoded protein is CASSQDVSGVQPQHF.

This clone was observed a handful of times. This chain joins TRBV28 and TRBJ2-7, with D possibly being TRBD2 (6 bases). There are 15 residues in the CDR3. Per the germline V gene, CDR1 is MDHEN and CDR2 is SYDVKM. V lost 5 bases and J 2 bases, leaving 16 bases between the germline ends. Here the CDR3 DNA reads TGTGCCAGCAGTCCACCGGGGGTACCCACCTACGAGCAGTACTTC. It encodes CASSPPGVPTYEQYF.

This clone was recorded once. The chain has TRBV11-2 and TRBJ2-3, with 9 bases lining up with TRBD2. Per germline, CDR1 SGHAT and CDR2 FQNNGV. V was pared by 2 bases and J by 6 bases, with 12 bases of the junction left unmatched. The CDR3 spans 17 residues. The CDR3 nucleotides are TGTGCCAGCAGCTTATCAAAAAGCGGGGGGCCTAGGGATACGCAGTATTTT. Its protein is CASSLSKSGGPRDTQYF.

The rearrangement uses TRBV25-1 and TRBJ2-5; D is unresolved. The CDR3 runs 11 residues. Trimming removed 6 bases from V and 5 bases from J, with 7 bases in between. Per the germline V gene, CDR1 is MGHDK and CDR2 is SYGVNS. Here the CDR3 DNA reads TGTGCCAGCAGAGTCGGGGAGACCCAGTACTTC. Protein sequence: CASRVGETQYF.

The CDR3: CASSEWGRSGLFF. DNA of the CDR3: TGTGCCAGCAGTGAATGGGGGCGTTCGGGGCTGTTTTTT. The rearrangement uses TRBV6-1 and TRBJ1-4, with D possibly matching TRBD1 (6 bases). Trimming took off 2 bases at V and 14 bases at J, with 15 bases between the two ends. Germline V gives CDR1 MNHNS, CDR2 SASEGT. The CDR3 contains 13 residues.

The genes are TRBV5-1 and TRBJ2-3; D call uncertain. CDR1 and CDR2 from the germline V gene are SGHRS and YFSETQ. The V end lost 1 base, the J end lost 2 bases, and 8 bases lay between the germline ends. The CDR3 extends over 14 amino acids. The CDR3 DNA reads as TGCGCCAGCAGCTTGTTCGGAGACACAGATACGCAGTATTTT. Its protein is CASSLFGDTDTQYF.

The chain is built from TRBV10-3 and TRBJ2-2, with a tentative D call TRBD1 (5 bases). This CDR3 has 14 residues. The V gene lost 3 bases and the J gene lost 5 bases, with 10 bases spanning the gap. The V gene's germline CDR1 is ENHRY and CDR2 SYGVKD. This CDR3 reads CAISDVGATGELFF. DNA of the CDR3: TGTGCCATCAGTGACGTAGGGGCAACCGGGGAGCTGTTTTTT.

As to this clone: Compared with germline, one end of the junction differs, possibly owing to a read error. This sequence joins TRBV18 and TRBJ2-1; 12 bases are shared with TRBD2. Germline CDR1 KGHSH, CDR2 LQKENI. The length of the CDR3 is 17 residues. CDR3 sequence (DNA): TGTGTCAGCTCACCTAAGACTAGCGGGAGTTCCTACAATGAGCAGTTCTTC. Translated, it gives CVSSPKTSGSSYNEQFF.

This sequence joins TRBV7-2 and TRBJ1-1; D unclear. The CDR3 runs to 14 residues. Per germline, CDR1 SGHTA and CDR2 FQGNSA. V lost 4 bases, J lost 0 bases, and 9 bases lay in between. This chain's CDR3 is CASSSSSVNTEAFF. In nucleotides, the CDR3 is TGTGCCAGCAGCTCGTCTTCAGTGAACACTGAAGCTTTCTTT. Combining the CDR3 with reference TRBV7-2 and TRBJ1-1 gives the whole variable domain GAGVSQSPSNKVTEKGKDVELRCDPISGHTALYWYRQSLGQGLEFLIYFQGNSAPDKSGLPSDRFSAERTGGSVSTLTIQRTQQEDSAVYLCASSSSSVNTEAFFGQGTRLTVV.

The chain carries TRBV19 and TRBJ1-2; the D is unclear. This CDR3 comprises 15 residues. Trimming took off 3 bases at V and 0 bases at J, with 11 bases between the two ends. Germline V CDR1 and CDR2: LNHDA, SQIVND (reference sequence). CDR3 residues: CASSIRTTPNYGYTF. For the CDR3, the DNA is TGTGCCAGTAGTATTAGAACTACCCCTAACTATGGCTACACCTTC. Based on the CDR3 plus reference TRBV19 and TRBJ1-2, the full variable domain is DGGITQSPKYLFRKEGQNVTLSCEQNLNHDAMYWYRQDPGQGLRLIYYSQIVNDFQKGDIAEGYSVSREKKESFPLTVTSAQKNPTAFYLCASSIRTTPNYGYTFGSGTRLTVV.

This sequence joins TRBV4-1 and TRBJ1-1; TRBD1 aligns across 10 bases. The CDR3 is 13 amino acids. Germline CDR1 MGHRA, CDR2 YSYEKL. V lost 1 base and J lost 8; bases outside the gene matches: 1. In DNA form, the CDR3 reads TGCGCCAGCAGCCAAGCGGACAGGGGGGAAGCTTTCTTT. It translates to CASSQADRGEAFF.

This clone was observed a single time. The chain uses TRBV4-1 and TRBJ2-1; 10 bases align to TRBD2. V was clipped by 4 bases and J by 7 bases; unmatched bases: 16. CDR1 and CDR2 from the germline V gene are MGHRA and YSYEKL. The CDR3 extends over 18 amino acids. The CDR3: CASSRDLAGALGANEQFF. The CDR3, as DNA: TGCGCCAGCAGCCGGGACCTAGCGGGAGCTCTCGGCGCAAATGAGCAGTTCTTC.

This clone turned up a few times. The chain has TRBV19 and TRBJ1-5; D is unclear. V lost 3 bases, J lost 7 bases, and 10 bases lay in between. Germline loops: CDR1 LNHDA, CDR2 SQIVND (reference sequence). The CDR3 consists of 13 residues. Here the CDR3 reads CASSIRRGQPQHF. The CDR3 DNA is TGTGCCAGTAGTATCCGCCGAGGGCAGCCCCAGCATTTT.

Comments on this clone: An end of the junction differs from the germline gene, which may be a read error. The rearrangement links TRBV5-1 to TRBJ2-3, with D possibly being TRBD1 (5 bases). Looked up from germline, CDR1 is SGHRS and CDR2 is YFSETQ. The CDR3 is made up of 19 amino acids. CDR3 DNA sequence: TGCGCCAGCATCTTGGGGCGCAATGTTGGCGCGGCTAGCACAGATACGCAGTATTTT. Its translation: CASILGRNVGAASTDTQYF.

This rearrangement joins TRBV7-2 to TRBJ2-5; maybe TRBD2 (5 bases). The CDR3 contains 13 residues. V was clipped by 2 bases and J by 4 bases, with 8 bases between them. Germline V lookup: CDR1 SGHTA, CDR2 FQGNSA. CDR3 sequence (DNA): TGTGCCAGCAGCTTACTGGCGGGAGAGACCCAGTACTTC. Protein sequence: CASSLLAGETQYF.

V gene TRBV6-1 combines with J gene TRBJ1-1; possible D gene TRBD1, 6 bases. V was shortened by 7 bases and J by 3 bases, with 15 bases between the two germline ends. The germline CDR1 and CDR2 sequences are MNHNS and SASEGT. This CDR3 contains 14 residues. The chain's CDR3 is CASTHKGGYTEAFF. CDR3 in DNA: TGTGCCAGCACGCACAAGGGGGGGTACACTGAAGCTTTCTTT.

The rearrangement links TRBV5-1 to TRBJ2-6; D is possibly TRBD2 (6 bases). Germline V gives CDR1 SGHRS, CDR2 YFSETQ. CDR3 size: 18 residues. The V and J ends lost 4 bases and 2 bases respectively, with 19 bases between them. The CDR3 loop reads CASSPRGGPEAGANVLTF. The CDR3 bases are TGCGCCAGCAGCCCCCGGGGAGGCCCTGAAGCTGGGGCCAACGTCCTGACTTTC. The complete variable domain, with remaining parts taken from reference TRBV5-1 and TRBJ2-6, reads KAGVTQTPRYLIKTRGQQVTLSCSPISGHRSVSWYQQTPGQGLQFLFEYFSETQRNKGNFPGRFSGRQFSNSRSEMNVSTLELGDSALYLCASSPRGGPEAGANVLTFGAGSRLTVL.

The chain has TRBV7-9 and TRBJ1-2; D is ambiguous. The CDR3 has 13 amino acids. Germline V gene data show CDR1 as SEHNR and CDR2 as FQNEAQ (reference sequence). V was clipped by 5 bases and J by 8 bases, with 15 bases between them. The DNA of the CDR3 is TGTGCCAGCAGCCTCCTTTTAGCCTACGGCTACACCTTC. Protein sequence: CASSLLLAYGYTF.

The CDR3, as DNA: TGTGCCAGCAGCTTACGGGGACTGGGGATTCAGTACTTC. Protein sequence: CASSLRGLGIQYF. The chain has TRBV11-2 and TRBJ2-4, with D tentatively TRBD2 (6 bases). Trimming shortened V by 2 bases and J by 10 bases, and 12 bases separated the two germline ends. Germline V gives CDR1 SGHAT, CDR2 FQNNGV. This CDR3 has 13 amino acids.

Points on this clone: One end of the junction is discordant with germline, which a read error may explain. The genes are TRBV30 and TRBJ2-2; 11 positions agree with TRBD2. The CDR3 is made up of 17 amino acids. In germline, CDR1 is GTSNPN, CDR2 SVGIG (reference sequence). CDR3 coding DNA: TGTGGCTGGGTAGGGACTAGCGGTGCCACGAACACCGGGGAGCTGTTTTTT. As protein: CGWVGTSGATNTGELFF.